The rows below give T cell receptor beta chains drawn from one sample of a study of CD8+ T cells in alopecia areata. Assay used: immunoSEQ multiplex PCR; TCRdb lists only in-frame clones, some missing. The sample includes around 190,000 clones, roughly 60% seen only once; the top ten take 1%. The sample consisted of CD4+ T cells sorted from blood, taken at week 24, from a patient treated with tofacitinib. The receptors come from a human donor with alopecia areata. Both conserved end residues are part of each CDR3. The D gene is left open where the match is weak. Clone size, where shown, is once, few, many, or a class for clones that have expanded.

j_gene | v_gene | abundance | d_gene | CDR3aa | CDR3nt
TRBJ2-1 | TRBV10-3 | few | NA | CAISAQDNEQFF | TGTGCCATCAGCGCACAAGACAATGAGCAGTTCTTC
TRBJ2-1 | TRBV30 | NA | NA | CAWSVLGGESYNEQFF | TGTGCCTGGAGTGTGTTGGGGGGCGAGTCCTACAATGAGCAGTTCTTC
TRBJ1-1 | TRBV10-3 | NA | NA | CAIADGTTEAFF | TGTGCCATTGCGGACGGGACCACTGAAGCTTTCTTT
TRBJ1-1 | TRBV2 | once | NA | CASQVNTEAFF | TGTGCATCACAGGTGAACACTGAAGCTTTCTTT
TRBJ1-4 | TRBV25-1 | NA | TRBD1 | CATNRGGNEKLFF | TGTGCCACCAACAGGGGTGGGAATGAAAAACTGTTTTTT
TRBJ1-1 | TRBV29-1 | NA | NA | CSVGDADPSTEAFF | TGCAGCGTTGGTGATGCCGATCCGAGCACTGAAGCTTTCTTT
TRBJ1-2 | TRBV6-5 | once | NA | CASKGGTMGGYTF | TGTGCCAGCAAAGGGGGGACAATGGGTGGCTACACCTTC
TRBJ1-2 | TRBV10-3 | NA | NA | CAISESLGTATNYGYTF | TGTGCCATCAGTGAGTCCCTAGGGACCGCTACTAACTATGGCTACACCTTC
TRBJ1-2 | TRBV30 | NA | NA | CAWSVVGTRYGYTF | TGTGCCTGGAGTGTAGTTGGGACAAGATATGGCTACACCTTC
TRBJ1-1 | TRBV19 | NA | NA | CASSPPTLSENTEAFF | TGTGCCAGTAGTCCACCCACCCTGTCCGAGAACACTGAAGCTTTCTTT
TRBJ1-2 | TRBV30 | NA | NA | CAWSVIVTELGYTF | TGTGCCTGGAGTGTAATTGTGACGGAGCTCGGCTACACCTTC
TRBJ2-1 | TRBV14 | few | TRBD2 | CASSQLPGLAHNEQFF | TGTGCCAGCAGCCAACTACCGGGACTAGCGCACAATGAGCAGTTCTTC
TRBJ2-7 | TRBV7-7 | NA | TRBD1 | CASSEDRVSEQYF | TGTGCCAGCAGCGAGGACAGGGTTAGTGAGCAGTACTTC
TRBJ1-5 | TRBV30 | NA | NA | CAWSDRNQPQHF | TGTGCCTGGAGTGACCGGAATCAGCCCCAGCATTTT
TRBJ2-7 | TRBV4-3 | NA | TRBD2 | CASSPEGAGRYEQYF | TGCGCCAGCAGCCCCGAGGGAGCGGGGAGATACGAGCAGTACTTC
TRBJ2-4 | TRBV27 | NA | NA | CASSLLPRPYNPNIQYF | TGTGCCAGCAGTCTCCTCCCTCGGCCTTACAACCCCAACATTCAGTACTTC
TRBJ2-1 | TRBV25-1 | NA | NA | CASSPNYNEQFF | TGTGCCAGCAGTCCCAACTACAATGAGCAGTTCTTC
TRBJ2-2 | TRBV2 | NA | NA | CASTILNTGELFF | TGTGCCAGCACTATCTTGAACACCGGGGAGCTGTTTTTT
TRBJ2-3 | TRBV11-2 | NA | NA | CASSLRQDLSTDTQYF | TGTGCCAGCAGCTTAAGGCAGGACCTTAGCACAGATACGCAGTATTTT
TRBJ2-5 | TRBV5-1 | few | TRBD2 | CASSLRGGQETQYF | TGCGCCAGCAGCTTGCGCGGGGGCCAAGAGACCCAGTACTTC
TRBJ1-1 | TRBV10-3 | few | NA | CAITTTGNEAFF | TGTGCCATCACTACTACAGGGAATGAAGCTTTCTTT
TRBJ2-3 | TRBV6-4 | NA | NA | CASSSQGEDTQYF | TGTGCCAGCAGCTCCCAAGGGGAAGATACGCAGTATTTT
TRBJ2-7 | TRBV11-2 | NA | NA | CASSLSDEQYF | TGTGCCAGCAGCTTATCTGACGAGCAGTACTTC
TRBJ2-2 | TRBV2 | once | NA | CASSGQYTGELFF | TGTGCCAGCAGCGGACAGTACACCGGGGAGCTGTTTTTT
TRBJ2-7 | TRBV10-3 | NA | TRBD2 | CAISGTSDYEQYF | TGTGCCATCAGTGGGACTAGCGACTACGAGCAGTACTTC
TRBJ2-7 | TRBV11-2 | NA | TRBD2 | CASSRGEEQYF | TGTGCCAGCAGCCGGGGGGAGGAGCAGTACTTC
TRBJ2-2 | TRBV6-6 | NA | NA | CASTGGPSGELFF | TGTGCCAGCACCGGGGGGCCGAGCGGGGAGCTGTTTTTT
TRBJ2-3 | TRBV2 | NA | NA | CASSGLLTDTQYF | TGTGCCAGCAGCGGACTGCTCACAGATACGCAGTATTTT
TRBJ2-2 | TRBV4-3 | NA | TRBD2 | CASSRNSGGIGELFF | TGCGCCAGCAGCCGCAATAGCGGGGGGATCGGGGAGCTGTTTTTT
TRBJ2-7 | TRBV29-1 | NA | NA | CSVGAGYEQYF | TGCAGCGTTGGTGCCGGTTACGAGCAGTACTTC
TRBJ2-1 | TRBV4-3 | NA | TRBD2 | CASSQEITSGTYNEQFF | TGCGCCAGCAGCCAAGAAATAACTAGCGGAACATACAATGAGCAGTTCTTC
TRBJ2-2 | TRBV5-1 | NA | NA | CASSIFRSENTGELFF | TGCGCCAGCAGTATCTTTCGATCAGAGAACACCGGGGAGCTGTTTTTT
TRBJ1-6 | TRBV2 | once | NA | CASSDLGAGSPLHF | TGTGCCAGCAGTGATCTGGGGGCTGGATCACCCCTCCACTTT
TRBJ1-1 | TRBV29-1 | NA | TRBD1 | CSGVQGKTEAFF | TGCAGCGGCGTACAGGGGAAGACTGAAGCTTTCTTT
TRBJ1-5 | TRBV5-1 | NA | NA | CASSLTPYQPQHF | TGCGCCAGCAGCTTGACTCCTTATCAGCCCCAGCATTTT
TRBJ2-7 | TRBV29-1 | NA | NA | CSVEFWGEQYF | TGCAGCGTTGAATTTTGGGGCGAGCAGTACTTC
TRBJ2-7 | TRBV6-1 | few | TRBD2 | CASRELAGTYEQYF | TGTGCCAGCAGGGAACTAGCGGGCACCTACGAGCAGTACTTC
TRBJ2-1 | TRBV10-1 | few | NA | CASSDSGPSYNEQFF | TGCGCCAGCAGTGATAGTGGACCGTCCTACAATGAGCAGTTCTTC
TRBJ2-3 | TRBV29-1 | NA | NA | CSTDGSTDTQYF | TGCAGCACCGACGGGAGCACAGATACGCAGTATTTT
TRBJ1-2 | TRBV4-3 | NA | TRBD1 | CASSQDGDRGGGYTF | TGCGCCAGCAGCCAAGATGGGGACAGGGGTGGAGGCTACACCTTC
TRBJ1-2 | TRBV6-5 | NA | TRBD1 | CASRIRQGAIYGYTF | TGTGCCAGCCGTATTAGACAGGGGGCAATCTATGGCTACACCTTC
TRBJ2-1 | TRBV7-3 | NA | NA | CASSLNVGAYNEQFF | TGTGCCAGCAGCTTAAATGTGGGGGCATACAATGAGCAGTTCTTC
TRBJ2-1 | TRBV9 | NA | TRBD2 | CASSSTSGGRPEEFF | TGTGCCAGCAGTTCGACTAGCGGGGGCCGCCCAGAAGAGTTCTTC
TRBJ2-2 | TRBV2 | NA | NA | CASSDSQFGELFF | TGTGCCAGCAGTGATTCCCAATTCGGGGAGCTGTTTTTT
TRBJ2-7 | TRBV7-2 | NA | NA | CASSVMGPGEQYF | TGTGCCAGCAGCGTAATGGGGCCGGGCGAGCAGTACTTC
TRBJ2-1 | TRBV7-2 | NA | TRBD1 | CASSGQGAINNEQFF | TGTGCCAGCAGCGGACAGGGGGCCATCAACAATGAGCAGTTCTTC
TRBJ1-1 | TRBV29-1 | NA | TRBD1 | CSVETMGTGGYTEAFF | TGCAGCGTTGAAACCATGGGGACAGGGGGCTACACTGAAGCTTTCTTT
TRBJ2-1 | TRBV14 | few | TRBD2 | CASSNHRIAGGSYNEQFF | TGTGCCAGCAGCAACCACCGAATAGCGGGGGGCTCCTACAATGAGCAGTTCTTC
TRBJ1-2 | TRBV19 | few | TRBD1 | CASSMSDRNYGYTF | TGTGCCAGTAGTATGTCGGACAGGAACTATGGCTACACCTTC
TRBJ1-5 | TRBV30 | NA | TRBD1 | CAWSAGTGEFQPQHF | TGTGCCTGGAGTGCTGGGACAGGGGAGTTTCAGCCCCAGCATTTT
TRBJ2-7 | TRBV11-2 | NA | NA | CASSHPRGSYEQYF | TGTGCCAGCAGCCACCCCAGGGGCTCCTACGAGCAGTACTTC
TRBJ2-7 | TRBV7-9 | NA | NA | CASSSIGSYEQYF | TGTGCCAGCAGCTCAATAGGCTCCTACGAGCAGTACTTC
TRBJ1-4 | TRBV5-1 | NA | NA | CASSLVRAVGEKLFF | TGCGCCAGCAGCTTGGTGAGGGCGGTCGGTGAAAAACTGTTTTTT
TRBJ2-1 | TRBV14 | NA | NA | CASSQDPGVRKQFF | TGTGCCAGCAGCCAAGATCCGGGGGTCCGAAAACAGTTCTTC
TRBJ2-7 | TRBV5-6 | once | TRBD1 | CASSWDRNYEQYF | TGTGCCAGCAGCTGGGACAGGAACTACGAGCAGTACTTC
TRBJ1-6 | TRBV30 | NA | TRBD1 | CAWHYRGNYNSPLHF | TGTGCCTGGCACTACAGGGGAAACTATAATTCACCCCTCCACTTT
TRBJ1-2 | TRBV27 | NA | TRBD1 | CASSLQGARGYGYTF | TGTGCCAGCAGTTTACAGGGGGCGAGGGGCTATGGCTACACCTTC
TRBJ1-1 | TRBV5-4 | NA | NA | CASSLELNTEAFF | TGTGCCAGCAGCTTGGAGTTAAACACTGAAGCTTTCTTT
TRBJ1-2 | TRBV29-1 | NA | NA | CSGGSRDGYTF | TGCAGCGGGGGGAGTAGGGATGGCTACACCTTC